The count of the clone carrying this T cell receptor beta chain is one. These data originate in a study of shared clonotypes between healthy human individuals. This table comes from immunoSEQ multiplex PCR, and its TCRdb copy is limited to in-frame clones, with some not included. The sample yields about 1.5 million clones, 96% seen once. The sequenced sample was naive CD4+ T cells sorted from blood. Sample subset: CD45RA+ positively selected. This clonotype originated in a man aged 25 to 45 in good health.

For the CDR3, the DNA is TGCGCCAGCAGCCAAGGGACCCTAGCGGGAGCCCCCGGGGAGCTGTTTTTT. Translating it yields CASSQGTLAGAPGELFF. The rearrangement uses TRBV4-3 and TRBJ2-2, with 10 bases lining up with TRBD2. The trim removed 1 base at V and 6 bases at J, leaving 8 bases unmatched. The length of the CDR3 is 17 residues. CDR1 and CDR2 (germline): LGHNA, YSLEER.